This T cell receptor (beta chain) originates from a study of blood T cell repertoires in COVID-19. Background on the study: The United States, Italy and Spain supplied acute and convalescent COVID-19 samples.

V was shortened by 1 base and J by 3 bases, with 7 bases between the two germline ends. Germline-derived CDR1 and CDR2 are LGHDT and YNNKEL (reference sequence). This CDR3 contains 13 residues. How the authors handled the data: By means of reference gene primer amplification, nucleated cell counts were estimated. Clones were sequenced by immunoSEQ multiplex PCR, and TCRdb holds only the in-frame ones, with some missing. That table furnishes V, J and clone size, whereas the DNA furnished D and trimming. The data show 50,000 to 70,000 clones, around 84% seen once. This TCR was recovered from a woman in her fifties or sixties with acute or convalescent COVID-19. The rearrangement joins TRBV3-1 (or the pseudogene TRBV3-2) to TRBJ2-7; D not certain. The specimen was peripheral blood. The CDR3 protein is CASSQAPGYEQYF. The CDR3 region has the DNA TGTGCCAGCAGCCAAGCCCCGGGCTACGAGCAGTACTTC.